The present T cell receptor beta chain was sequenced within a study of post-analysis software for immune sequencing data. Study in general: Progressive-relapsing, secondary progressive and relapsing-remitting multiple sclerosis were among the disease courses included.

Germline loops: CDR1 SGHVS, CDR2 FQNEAQ. The CDR3 sequence is 17 residues long. V trimming: 8 bases; J trimming: 6 bases; junction bases outside the gene matches: 17. Built from TCR beta cDNA, the libraries had unique molecular identifiers in them. Roughly 500,000 cDNA molecules were obtained per 1 to 10 million input T cells. MiXCR was run by TCRdb on the PCR reads, yielding one entry per CDR3 protein. The sample has roughly 800,000 distinct CDR3 sequences, around 27% seen once; the top ten hold around 0.6%. Study findings and constraints: TRBV5-6, TRBV5-1 and TRBV20-1 were among 4 or 5 TRBV segments more frequent in patients than controls. Multiple sclerosis was associated with a significant reduction in normalized Chao1 diversity relative to controls.

This clonotype was recorded a few times. The antigen remains undetermined. The material sequenced was blood. The rearrangement joins TRBV7-8 to TRBJ2-1; 9 bases align to TRBD2. The clonotype originates from a girl aged 10-17 years with multiple sclerosis. This CDR3 reads CASFHTAAGGQGNEQFF. CDR3 nucleotide sequence: TGTGCCAGCTTCCACACGGCGGCGGGAGGGCAGGGCAATGAGCAGTTCTTC. Supplemented by reference TRBV7-8 and TRBJ2-1, the full variable domain reads GAGVSQSPRYKVAKRGQDVALRCDPISGHVSLFWYQQALGQGPEFLTYFQNEAQLDKSGLPSDRFFAERPEGSVSTLKIQRTQQEDSAVYLCASFHTAAGGQGNEQFFGPGTRLTVL.